A selection of T cell receptor beta chains follows, all from one sample in a study of identical twins. TCRdb processed the 5' RACE reads anew with MiXCR; each CDR3 protein has one entry. The top ten hold 4% to 5% of the sample, which has under 300,000 distinct CDR3 sequences, about 13% seen once. The sample was also reused in another study, on yellow fever vaccine responses in identical twins.

Source material: memory (CD45RO+) T cells sorted from blood. These receptors originate from a woman between 18 and 29 years old in good health. The CDR3 runs from the conserved cysteine through the conserved F or W. A D gene is named only where the DNA matches it firmly. Only some rows state a clone size, as once, few, many or a class for expanded clones.

TRBV20-1	many	TRBJ1-4	NA	14	TGCAGTGCTAGAGATCTCAGGGTTCTTGAAAAACTGTTTTTT	CSARDLRVLEKLFF
TRBV5-1	many	TRBJ2-1	NA	15	TGCGCCAGCAGCTTTTCGACAGTGAAAACTAATGAGCAGTTCTTC	CASSFSTVKTNEQFF
TRBV10-3	few	TRBJ1-2	NA	14	TGTGCCATCAGTTCCCGGGGGTCCTTGGGTGGCTACACCTTC	CAISSRGSLGGYTF
TRBV9	NA	TRBJ2-1	NA	13	TGTGCCAGCAGCGTAGGGGTTGGGGGTGAGCAGTTCTTC	CASSVGVGGEQFF
TRBV6-5	NA	TRBJ2-3	TRBD2	16	TGTGCCAGCAGTTTTGGGCGGGGGGGCAGGACAGATACGCAGTATTTT	CASSFGRGGRTDTQYF
TRBV6-2/TRBV6-3	few	TRBJ2-7	NA	14	TGTGCCAGCAGCCACGAAGGGGTAAGCTACGAGCAGTACTTC	CASSHEGVSYEQYF
TRBV28	many	TRBJ2-3	NA	14	TGTGCCAGCAGTTCCGGGACAAGCACAGATACGCAGTATTTT	CASSSGTSTDTQYF
TRBV5-1	many	TRBJ2-3	TRBD1	17	TGCGCCAGCAGCTTGGGCCGACAGGGTGGCGGCACAGATACGCAGTATTTT	CASSLGRQGGGTDTQYF
TRBV7-2	NA	TRBJ2-5	NA	17	TGTGCCAGCAGCTTAGTTTGGCAGGGTGAACTGCGAAAGACCCAGTACTTC	CASSLVWQGELRKTQYF
TRBV12-3/TRBV12-4	NA	TRBJ1-5	TRBD1	15	TGTGCCAGCAACCGACAGGGTTCGAACAATCAGCCCCAGCATTTT	CASNRQGSNNQPQHF
TRBV3-1	few	TRBJ2-1	NA	15	TGTGCCAGCAGCCCGGAGCCTGTCTCCTACAATGAGCAGTTCTTC	CASSPEPVSYNEQFF
TRBV2	NA	TRBJ2-1	TRBD2	17	TGTGCCTTCTGCCGTGGACTAGCGGGAAATTCCTACAATGAGCAGTTCTTC	CAFCRGLAGNSYNEQFF
TRBV9	NA	TRBJ2-5	NA	15	TGTGCCAGCACAAAGGGGGGAGCCCCTGGAGAGACCCAGTACTTC	CASTKGGAPGETQYF
TRBV2	few	TRBJ2-1	TRBD2	16	TGTGCCAGCAGTGAATTTACTAGCGGGATCTACAATGAGCAGTTCTTC	CASSEFTSGIYNEQFF
TRBV29-1	few	TRBJ2-5	NA	14	TGCAGCGTTGCGGGTGGGACACTCCAAGAGACCCAGTACTTC	CSVAGGTLQETQYF
TRBV20-1	many	TRBJ1-1	NA	14	TGCAGTGCGACGGACCATAGAGGGGGCACTGAAGCTTTCTTT	CSATDHRGGTEAFF
TRBV4-2	few	TRBJ2-7	TRBD2	15	TGTGCCAGCAGCCACGAACGGGGGGACTCTAGCGAGCAGTACTTC	CASSHERGDSSEQYF
TRBV7-2	NA	TRBJ2-2	TRBD2	15	TGTGCCAGCAGCTCCAGCGGGAGCTGGACCGGGGAGCTGTTTTTT	CASSSSGSWTGELFF
TRBV4-3	NA	TRBJ2-5	NA	13	TGCGCCAGCAGCCAAGGGGATGTCGGGACCCAGTACTTC	CASSQGDVGTQYF
TRBV25-1	many	TRBJ1-1	NA	13	TGTGCCAGCAGTCGGGAGGGGCACACTGAAGCTTTCTTT	CASSREGHTEAFF
TRBV7-9	few	TRBJ1-5	NA	13	TGTGCCAGCAGCTCAGAACAGGGTCAGCCCCAGCATTTT	CASSSEQGQPQHF
TRBV6-5	NA	TRBJ1-1	NA	11	TGTGCCAGCAGCTACAAGGCTGAAGCTTTCTTT	CASSYKAEAFF
TRBV27	many	TRBJ2-6	NA	15	TGTGCCAGCAGTTCCCTCGGGGCTGGGGCCAACGTCCTGACTTTC	CASSSLGAGANVLTF
TRBV15	many	TRBJ2-7	NA	16	TGTGCCACCAGCAGAGACCGAGACAGGAACTCCTACGAGCAGTACTTC	CATSRDRDRNSYEQYF
TRBV12-3/TRBV12-4	NA	TRBJ2-3	NA	13	TGTGCCAGCAGTGCTTACTCAACGGGTACGCAGTATTTT	CASSAYSTGTQYF
TRBV2	NA	TRBJ2-3	TRBD1	14	TGTGCCAGCAGTGGGGGTCAGGGGGCAGATACGCAGTATTTT	CASSGGQGADTQYF
TRBV4-3	few	TRBJ2-1	TRBD2	18	TGCGCCAGCAGCCAAGGTGTGCTAGCGGGGAGCTCCTACAATGAGCAGTTCTTC	CASSQGVLAGSSYNEQFF
TRBV24-1	NA	TRBJ2-5	NA	15	TGTGCCACCAGTGAGGCGGGGGCGCCCCAGGAGACCCAGTACTTC	CATSEAGAPQETQYF
TRBV2	few	TRBJ1-6	NA	13	TGTGCCAGCAGCGCCGACTGGGATTCACCCCTCCACTTT	CASSADWDSPLHF
TRBV27	few	TRBJ2-2	TRBD1	15	TGTGCCAGCAGTTTCGGACAGGGGGGTTCCGGGGAGCTGTTTTTT	CASSFGQGGSGELFF
TRBV9	few	TRBJ2-1	NA	15	TGTGCCAGCAGCGTAGACGGGCCTTCCTACAATGAGCAGTTCTTC	CASSVDGPSYNEQFF
TRBV20-1	many	TRBJ1-2	NA	13	TGCAGTGCCATCTCAGGGGTTAACTATGGCTACACCTTC	CSAISGVNYGYTF
TRBV29-1	many	TRBJ1-1	NA	16	TGCAGCGTTAAACAGAAGGGAGTCGGGGTGAACACTGAAGCTTTCTTT	CSVKQKGVGVNTEAFF
TRBV20-1	many	TRBJ2-2	NA	21	TGCAGTGCTAGAGATCTAGGGACCCGCCCTACTTTAAGTTCGCGCACCGGGGAGCTGTTTTTT	CSARDLGTRPTLSSRTGELFF
TRBV29-1	few	TRBJ2-1	NA	12	TGCAGCGTTTCCATCCAGACTAATGAGCAGTTCTTC	CSVSIQTNEQFF
TRBV3-1	NA	TRBJ1-6	TRBD1	15	TGTGCCAGCAGCCTGGGGACAGGGACCCGTTCACCCCTCCACTTT	CASSLGTGTRSPLHF
TRBV11-2	few	TRBJ2-2	TRBD2	16	TGTGCCAGCAGCAGGAGAGCGGGAGCGAACACCGGGGAGCTGTTTTTT	CASSRRAGANTGELFF
TRBV12-5	few	TRBJ2-7	NA	13	TGTGCTAGTGGTTCCGATCGGGTCTACGAGCAGTACTTC	CASGSDRVYEQYF
TRBV20-1	many	TRBJ1-6	TRBD1	15	TGCAGTGCTAGAGAATCGGGGACAGGGAGTTCACCCCTCCACTTT	CSARESGTGSSPLHF
TRBV5-1	few	TRBJ2-7	TRBD1	15	TGCGCCAGCAGCTTCTCGGGACAGGTCTCCTACGAGCAGTACTTC	CASSFSGQVSYEQYF
TRBV28	NA	TRBJ2-7	TRBD1	15	TGTGCCAGCAGTTCCACCGGGACAGGTTCCTACGAGCAGTACTTC	CASSSTGTGSYEQYF
TRBV6-2/TRBV6-3	many	TRBJ2-3	TRBD2	23	TGTGCCAGCAGTTCCCCAATCCCCGGGACTAGCGGGAGAGGGCACTCAGGGCCAGATACGCAGTATTTT	CASSSPIPGTSGRGHSGPDTQYF
TRBV11-1	few	TRBJ2-2	TRBD1	14	TGTGCCAGCAGCGCCAACGGACAGGCCGGGGAGCTGTTTTTT	CASSANGQAGELFF
TRBV27	NA	TRBJ2-7	TRBD1	14	TGTGCCAGCAGGACACAGGGGGCAACTAACGAGCAGTACTTC	CASRTQGATNEQYF
TRBV12-3/TRBV12-4	NA	TRBJ2-2	TRBD1	14	TGTGCCAGCAAGGGACAGGTCAACACCGGGGAGCTGTTTTTT	CASKGQVNTGELFF
TRBV4-2	many	TRBJ1-2	NA	15	TGTGCCAGCAGCCAAGAATCAGGACAGCAGTATGGCTACACCTTC	CASSQESGQQYGYTF
TRBV9	many	TRBJ2-1	TRBD2	15	TGTGCCAGCAGCGTAACAACTAGCGGTCACAATGAGCAGTTCTTC	CASSVTTSGHNEQFF
TRBV24-1	few	TRBJ2-5	TRBD2	15	TGTGCCACCAGTGATTCCCAGCGGGAGGGCGAGACCCAGTACTTC	CATSDSQREGETQYF
TRBV6-2/TRBV6-3	many	TRBJ2-1	TRBD2	15	TGTGCCAGCACCCCCCGGACATCGGGAGGGAATGAGCAGTTCTTC	CASTPRTSGGNEQFF
TRBV5-1	NA	TRBJ2-6	TRBD1	15	TGCGCCAGCAGCTCCGGACAGGGCGCGGGATTAGTCCTGACTTTC	CASSSGQGAGLVLTF
TRBV18	once	TRBJ2-4	NA	16	TGTGCCAGCTCACCCGAGTTCAGGGCGGGCAAAAACATTCAGTACTTC	CASSPEFRAGKNIQYF
TRBV4-2	few	TRBJ2-2	NA	15	TGTGCCAGCAGCCAATCTAGCGAGAACACCGGGGAGCTGTTTTTT	CASSQSSENTGELFF
TRBV5-1	NA	TRBJ2-3	NA	14	TGCGCCAGCAGCTTTTTAACTAGCACAGATACGCAGTATTTT	CASSFLTSTDTQYF
TRBV7-2	few	TRBJ1-1	TRBD1	14	TGTGCCAGCAGCGCCGGGACAGGAGGAACTGAAGCTTTCTTT	CASSAGTGGTEAFF
TRBV27	many	TRBJ2-6	TRBD1	19	TGTGCCAGCAGTTTATTCTTTCCGGGACAGAGCTCTGGGGCCAACGTCCTGACTTTC	CASSLFFPGQSSGANVLTF